This TCR beta chain is from a study of liver allograft versus peripheral blood T cells. Study details: T cell receptor repertoires in transplanted livers were compared with those in recipients' peripheral blood.

This clonotype is labeled medium-sized. Its antigen remains unknown. Study-level findings and limits: In liver allografts, T cell receptor repertoires reportedly differed from the repertoires found in peripheral blood.

The CDR3 length is 17 residues. Losses at the gene ends were 2 bases for V and 5 bases for J; bases not matched to a gene: 7. CDR1 and CDR2 (germline): MNHNY, SVGAGI (reference sequence). TCRdb reprocessed the reads with MiXCR, giving one entry per CDR3 protein. The data hold over 600 distinct CDR3 sequences, with 19% observed a single time. This chain links TRBV6-6 with TRBJ2-5; 14 nucleotides line up with TRBD2. The TCR originated in a human patient who had a liver transplant. Some T cells may originate from the graft donor. The CDR3 is CASSYATSGGAGETQYF. CDR3 DNA sequence: TGTGCCAGCAGTTACGCGACTAGCGGGGGGGCCGGGGAGACCCAGTACTTC.